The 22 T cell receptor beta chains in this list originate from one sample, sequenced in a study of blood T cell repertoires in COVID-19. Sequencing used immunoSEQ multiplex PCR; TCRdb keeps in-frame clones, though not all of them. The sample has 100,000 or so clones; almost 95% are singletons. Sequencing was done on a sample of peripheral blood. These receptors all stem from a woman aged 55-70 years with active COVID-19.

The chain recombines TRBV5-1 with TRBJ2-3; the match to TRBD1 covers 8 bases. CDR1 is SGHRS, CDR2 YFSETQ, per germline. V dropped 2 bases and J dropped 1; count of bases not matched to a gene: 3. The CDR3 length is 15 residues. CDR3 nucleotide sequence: TGCGCCAGCAGCTTTGGACAGGGTGGCACAGATACGCAGTATTTT. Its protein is CASSFGQGGTDTQYF.

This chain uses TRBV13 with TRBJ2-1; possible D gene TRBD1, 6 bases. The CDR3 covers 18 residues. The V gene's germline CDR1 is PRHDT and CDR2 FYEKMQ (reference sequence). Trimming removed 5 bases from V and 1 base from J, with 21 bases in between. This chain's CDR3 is CASSPGVLLPTSYNEQFF. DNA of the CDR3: TGTGCCAGCAGCCCAGGGGTCTTATTGCCTACTTCCTACAATGAGCAGTTCTTC.

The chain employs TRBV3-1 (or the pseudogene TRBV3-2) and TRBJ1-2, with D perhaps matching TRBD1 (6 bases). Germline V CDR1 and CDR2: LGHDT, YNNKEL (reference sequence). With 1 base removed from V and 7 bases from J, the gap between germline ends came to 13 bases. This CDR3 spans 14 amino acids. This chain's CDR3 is CASSQARGGGGYTF. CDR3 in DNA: TGTGCCAGCAGCCAAGCGAGAGGGGGTGGTGGCTACACCTTC.

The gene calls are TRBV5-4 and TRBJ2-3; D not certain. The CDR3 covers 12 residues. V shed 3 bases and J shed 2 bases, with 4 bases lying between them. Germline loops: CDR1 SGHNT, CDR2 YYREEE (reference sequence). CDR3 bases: TGTGCCAGCAGCTCTAACACAGATACGCAGTATTTT. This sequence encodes CASSSNTDTQYF.

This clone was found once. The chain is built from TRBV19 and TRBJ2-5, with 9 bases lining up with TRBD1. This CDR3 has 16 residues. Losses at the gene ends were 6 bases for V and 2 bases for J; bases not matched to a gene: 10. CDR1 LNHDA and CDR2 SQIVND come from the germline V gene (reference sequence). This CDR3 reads CASRRGTGFSQETQYF. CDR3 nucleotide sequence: TGTGCCAGTAGAAGAGGGACAGGGTTTTCACAAGAGACCCAGTACTTC.

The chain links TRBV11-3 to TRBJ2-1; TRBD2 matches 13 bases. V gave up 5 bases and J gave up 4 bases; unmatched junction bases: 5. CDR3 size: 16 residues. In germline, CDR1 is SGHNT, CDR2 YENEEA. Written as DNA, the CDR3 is TGTGCCAGCAGCCTACTAGCGGGAGGGCATTACAATGAGCAGTTCTTC. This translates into CASSLLAGGHYNEQFF. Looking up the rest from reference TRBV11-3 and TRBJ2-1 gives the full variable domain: EAGVVQSPRYKIIEKKQPVAFWCNPISGHNTLYWYLQNLGQGPELLIRYENEEAVDDSQLPKDRFSAERLKGVDSTLKIQPAELGDSAVYLCASSLLAGGHYNEQFFGPGTRLTVL.

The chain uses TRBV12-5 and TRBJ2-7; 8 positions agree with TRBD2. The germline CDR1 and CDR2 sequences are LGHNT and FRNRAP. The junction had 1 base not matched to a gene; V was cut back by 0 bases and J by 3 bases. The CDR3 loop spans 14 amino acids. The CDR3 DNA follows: TGTGCTAGTGGTTTGGTCGGGGGGGGCTACGAGCAGTACTTC. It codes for CASGLVGGGYEQYF.

For the CDR3, the DNA is TGCGCCAGCAGCCCTACAGGGGATGAGCAGTTCTTC. As protein: CASSPTGDEQFF. V and J are TRBV5-1 and TRBJ2-1; 7 positions match TRBD1. Trimming cost V 4 bases and J 8 bases; bases outside gene matches: 3. This CDR3 is built from 12 residues. Per the germline V gene, CDR1 is SGHRS and CDR2 is YFSETQ.

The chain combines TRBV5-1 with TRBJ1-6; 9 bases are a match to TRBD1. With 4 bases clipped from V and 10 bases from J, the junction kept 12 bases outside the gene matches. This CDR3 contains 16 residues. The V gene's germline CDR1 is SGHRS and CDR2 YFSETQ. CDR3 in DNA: TGCGCCAGCAGCCTAGAGGGACAGGGAACTAACTCACCCCTCCACTTT. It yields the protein CASSLEGQGTNSPLHF.

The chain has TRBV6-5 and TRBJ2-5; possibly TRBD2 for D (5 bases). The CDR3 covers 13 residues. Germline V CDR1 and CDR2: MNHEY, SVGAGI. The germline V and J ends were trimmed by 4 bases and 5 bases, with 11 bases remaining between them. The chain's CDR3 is CASSLRAWETQYF. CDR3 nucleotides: TGTGCCAGCAGTTTGAGGGCTTGGGAGACCCAGTACTTC.

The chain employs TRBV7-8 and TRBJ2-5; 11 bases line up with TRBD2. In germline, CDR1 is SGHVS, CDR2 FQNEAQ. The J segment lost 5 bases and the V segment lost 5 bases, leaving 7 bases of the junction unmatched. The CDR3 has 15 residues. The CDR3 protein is CASSLLAGGVETQYF. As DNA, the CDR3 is TGTGCCAGCAGCCTTCTAGCGGGAGGTGTGGAGACCCAGTACTTC.

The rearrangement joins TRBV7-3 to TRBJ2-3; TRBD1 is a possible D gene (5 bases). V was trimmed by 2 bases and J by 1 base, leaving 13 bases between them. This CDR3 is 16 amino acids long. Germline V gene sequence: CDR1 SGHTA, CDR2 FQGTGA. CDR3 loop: CASSLLPGLGTDTQYF. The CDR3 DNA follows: TGTGCCAGCAGCTTACTTCCAGGGTTGGGCACAGATACGCAGTATTTT.

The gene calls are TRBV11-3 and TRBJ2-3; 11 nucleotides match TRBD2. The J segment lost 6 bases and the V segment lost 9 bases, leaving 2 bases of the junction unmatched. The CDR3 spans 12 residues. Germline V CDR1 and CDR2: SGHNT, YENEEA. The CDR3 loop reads CARLAGEDTQYF. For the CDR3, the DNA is TGTGCCAGACTAGCGGGGGAGGATACGCAGTATTTT.

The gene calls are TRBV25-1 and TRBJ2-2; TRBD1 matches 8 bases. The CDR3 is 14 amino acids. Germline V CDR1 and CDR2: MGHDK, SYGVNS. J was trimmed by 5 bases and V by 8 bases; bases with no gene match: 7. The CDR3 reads CASGSTGGTGELFF. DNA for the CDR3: TGTGCCAGCGGAAGCACAGGGGGGACCGGGGAGCTGTTTTTT.

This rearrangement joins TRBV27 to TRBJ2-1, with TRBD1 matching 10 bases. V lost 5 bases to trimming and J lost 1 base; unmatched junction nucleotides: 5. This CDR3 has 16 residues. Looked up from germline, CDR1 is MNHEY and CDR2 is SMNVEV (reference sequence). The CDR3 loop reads CASSPTGQGSYNEQFF. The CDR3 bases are TGTGCCAGCAGTCCCACGGGACAGGGGTCCTACAATGAGCAGTTCTTC.

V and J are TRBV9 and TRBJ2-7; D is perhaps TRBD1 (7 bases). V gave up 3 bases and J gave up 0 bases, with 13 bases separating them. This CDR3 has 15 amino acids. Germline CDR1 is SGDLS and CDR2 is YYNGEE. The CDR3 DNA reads TGTGCCAGCAGCGCCGGAGGGGGCCTCTCCTACGAGCAGTACTTC. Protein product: CASSAGGGLSYEQYF.

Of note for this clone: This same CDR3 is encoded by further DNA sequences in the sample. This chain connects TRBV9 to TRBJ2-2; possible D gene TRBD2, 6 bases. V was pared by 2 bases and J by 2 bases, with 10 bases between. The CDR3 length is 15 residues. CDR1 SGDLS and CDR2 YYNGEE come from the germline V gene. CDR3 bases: TGTGCCAGCAGCGTCGGGACTGTAAACACCGGGGAGCTGTTTTTT. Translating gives CASSVGTVNTGELFF. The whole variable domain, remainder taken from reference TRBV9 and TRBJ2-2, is DSGVTQTPKHLITATGQRVTLRCSPRSGDLSVYWYQQSLDQGLQFLIQYYNGEERAKGNILERFSAQQFPDLHSELNLSSLELGDSALYFCASSVGTVNTGELFFGEGSRLTVL.

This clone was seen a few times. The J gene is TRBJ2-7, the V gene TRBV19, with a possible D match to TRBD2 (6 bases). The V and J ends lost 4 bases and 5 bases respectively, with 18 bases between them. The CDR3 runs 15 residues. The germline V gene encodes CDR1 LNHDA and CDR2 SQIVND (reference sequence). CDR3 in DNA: TGTGCCAGTAGTACTCTCGTCGTGGGAGGCGACGAGCAGTACTTC. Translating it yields CASSTLVVGGDEQYF.

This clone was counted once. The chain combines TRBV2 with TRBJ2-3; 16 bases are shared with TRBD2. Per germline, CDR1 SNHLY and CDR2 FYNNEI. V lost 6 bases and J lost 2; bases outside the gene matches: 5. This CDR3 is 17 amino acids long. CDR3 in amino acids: CASRFGTSGGATDTQYF. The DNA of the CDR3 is TGTGCCAGCAGATTCGGGACTAGCGGGGGGGCCACAGATACGCAGTATTTT.

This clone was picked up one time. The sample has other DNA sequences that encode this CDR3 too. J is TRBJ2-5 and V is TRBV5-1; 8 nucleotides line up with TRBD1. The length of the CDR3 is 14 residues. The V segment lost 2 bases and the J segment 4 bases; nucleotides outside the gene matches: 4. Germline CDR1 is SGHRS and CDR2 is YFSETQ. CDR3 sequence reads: CASSLSDRGETQYF. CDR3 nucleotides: TGCGCCAGCAGCTTATCCGACAGGGGAGAGACCCAGTACTTC.

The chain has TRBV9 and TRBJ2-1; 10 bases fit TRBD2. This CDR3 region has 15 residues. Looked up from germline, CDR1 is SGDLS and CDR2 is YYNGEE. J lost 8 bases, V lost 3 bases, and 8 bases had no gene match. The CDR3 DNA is TGTGCCAGCAGCGCCTCCAGCGGGAGGGAGCATGAGCAGTTCTTC. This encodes CASSASSGREHEQFF.

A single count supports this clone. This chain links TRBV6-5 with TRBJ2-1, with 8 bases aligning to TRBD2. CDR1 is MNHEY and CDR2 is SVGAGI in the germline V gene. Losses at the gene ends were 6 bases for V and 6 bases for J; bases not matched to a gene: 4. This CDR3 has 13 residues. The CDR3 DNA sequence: TGTGCCAGCAGGTTTACTAGCGGCAATGAGCAGTTCTTC. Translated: CASRFTSGNEQFF.